The clone carrying this T cell receptor beta chain was seen a few times. Its antigen remains unknown. Of the isolated RNA, all was reverse transcribed, and so the sequenced material was expressed TCRB transcripts. The assay was immunoSEQ multiplex PCR, and TCRdb's table has in-frame clones only and misses some. The sample contains about 160,000 clones, 6.5% to 10% of which appear only once. The data originate from a study of beta chain features in type 1 diabetes. One heparinised draw, averaging about 116 mL, was taken per donor. Researchers reported sorting CD4+ naive, central memory, regulatory and stem cell-like memory cells via CD45RO/CCR7/CD25/CD127/CD95/CD27. Sorted populations were all over 98% pure. General study points: Among all four CD4+ subsets, Type 1 diabetes patients had TCRB CDR3s that were moderately but significantly shorter. Researchers reported that naive, central memory and Treg TCRB repertoires appeared more similar in patients than in healthy donors.

The CDR3 is made up of 14 amino acids. Trimming left V 5 bases short and J 4 bases short, with 14 bases between. The germline CDR1 and CDR2 sequences are LNHDA and SQIVND (reference sequence). The V and J genes are TRBV19 and TRBJ2-5; D is perhaps TRBD2 (6 bases). This TCR was sampled from a woman in her late teens or twenties with type 1 diabetes. The specimen sequenced was central memory CD4+ T cells from blood. The CDR3 DNA reads as TGTGCCAGTAGTCAACAGGTGGGGGGAGAGACCCAGTACTTC. This sequence encodes CASSQQVGGETQYF.